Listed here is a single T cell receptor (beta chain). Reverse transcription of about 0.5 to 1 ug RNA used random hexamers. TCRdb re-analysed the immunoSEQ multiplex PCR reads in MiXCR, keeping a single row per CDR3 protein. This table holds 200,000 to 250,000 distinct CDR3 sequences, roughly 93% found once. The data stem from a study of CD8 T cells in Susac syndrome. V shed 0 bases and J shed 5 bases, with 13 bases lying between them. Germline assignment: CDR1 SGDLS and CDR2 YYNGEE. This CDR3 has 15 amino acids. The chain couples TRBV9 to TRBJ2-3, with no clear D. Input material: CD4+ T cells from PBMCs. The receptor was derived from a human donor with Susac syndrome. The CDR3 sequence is CASSVGELVGDTQYF. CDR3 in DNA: TGTGCCAGCAGCGTAGGAGAGTTGGTTGGAGATACGCAGTATTTT. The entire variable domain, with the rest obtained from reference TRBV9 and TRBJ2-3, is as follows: DSGVTQTPKHLITATGQRVTLRCSPRSGDLSVYWYQQSLDQGLQFLIQYYNGEERAKGNILERFSAQQFPDLHSELNLSSLELGDSALYFCASSVGELVGDTQYFGPGTRLTVL.